These T cell receptor beta chains were read from a single sample in a study of T-cell reconstitution after alpha-beta-depleted transplantation in children. TCRdb itself ran the PCR reads through MiXCR, one entry per CDR3 protein. This sample carries around 370,000 distinct CDR3 sequences, about 9.3% of them seen once, and the ten largest clones take around 2.4%. The sequences come from PBMCs from the stem cell graft donor, collected from the stem cell graft. The receptors were sampled from a human donor who donated a stem cell graft to a child with acute lymphoblastic leukemia. Both conserved end residues are part of each CDR3. Fields, in order: D gene, clone size, J gene, V gene, CDR3 protein, CDR3 DNA. The D gene is left open where the match is weak. The size of a clone is reported for some rows only, either as once, few or many, or as a class for expanded clones.

d_call: -
clone_size: few
j_call: TRBJ2-1
v_call: TRBV6-5
cdr3_aa: CASSYVIEGRQFF
cdr3_nt: TGTGCCAGCAGTTACGTGATCGAGGGGCGGCAGTTCTTC

d_call: -
clone_size: many
j_call: TRBJ2-5
v_call: TRBV5-1
cdr3_aa: CASANVGTRQETQYF
cdr3_nt: TGCGCCAGCGCTAATGTGGGGACTCGACAAGAGACCCAGTACTTC

d_call: TRBD2
clone_size: -
j_call: TRBJ2-3
v_call: TRBV20-1
cdr3_aa: CSAAPGGDGIADTQYF
cdr3_nt: TGCAGTGCCGCACCGGGGGGGGATGGGATTGCAGATACGCAGTATTTT

d_call: TRBD1
clone_size: -
j_call: TRBJ2-3
v_call: TRBV14
cdr3_aa: CASSQALTGFGTDTQYF
cdr3_nt: TGTGCCAGCAGCCAAGCCCTGACAGGGTTCGGCACAGATACGCAGTATTTT

d_call: -
clone_size: -
j_call: TRBJ1-2
v_call: TRBV7-2
cdr3_aa: CASSFRGGYGYTF
cdr3_nt: TGTGCCAGCAGCTTTCGAGGGGGGTATGGCTACACCTTC

d_call: -
clone_size: few
j_call: TRBJ2-5
v_call: TRBV20-1
cdr3_aa: CSARDTSRAAGETQYF
cdr3_nt: TGCAGTGCTAGAGACACCTCCAGGGCCGCTGGGGAGACCCAGTACTTC

d_call: -
clone_size: -
j_call: TRBJ1-6
v_call: TRBV5-1
cdr3_aa: CASSLGQRNNSPLHF
cdr3_nt: TGCGCCAGCAGCTTGGGACAGCGTAATAATTCACCCCTCCACTTT

d_call: -
clone_size: many
j_call: TRBJ2-2
v_call: TRBV12-3/TRBV12-4
cdr3_aa: CASSSAGAGELFF
cdr3_nt: TGTGCCAGCAGCTCCGCAGGGGCCGGGGAGCTGTTTTTT

d_call: TRBD2
clone_size: few
j_call: TRBJ2-7
v_call: TRBV27
cdr3_aa: CASSFAGGGPYEQYF
cdr3_nt: TGTGCCAGCAGTTTCGCGGGAGGAGGGCCCTACGAGCAGTACTTC

d_call: TRBD2
clone_size: few
j_call: TRBJ2-7
v_call: TRBV18
cdr3_aa: CASSPSPGRGLSGRSSYEQYF
cdr3_nt: TGTGCCAGCTCACCATCCCCCGGGAGAGGTCTTAGCGGGAGGAGCTCCTACGAGCAGTACTTC

d_call: TRBD2
clone_size: -
j_call: TRBJ2-1
v_call: TRBV2
cdr3_aa: CASSEATSGAVISEQFF
cdr3_nt: TGTGCCAGCAGTGAAGCGACTAGCGGGGCCGTAATCAGTGAGCAGTTCTTC

d_call: -
clone_size: few
j_call: TRBJ2-7
v_call: TRBV5-1
cdr3_aa: CASSPPERVVYEQYF
cdr3_nt: TGCGCCAGCAGCCCGCCCGAAAGGGTAGTCTACGAGCAGTACTTC

d_call: -
clone_size: few
j_call: TRBJ2-3
v_call: TRBV4-1
cdr3_aa: CASSQEGTAFTQYF
cdr3_nt: TGCGCCAGCAGCCAAGAGGGTACTGCATTTACGCAGTATTTT

d_call: TRBD1
clone_size: -
j_call: TRBJ1-5
v_call: TRBV19
cdr3_aa: CASSVGQQPQHF
cdr3_nt: TGTGCCAGTAGTGTGGGACAGCAGCCCCAGCATTTT

d_call: TRBD1
clone_size: -
j_call: TRBJ1-1
v_call: TRBV12-3/TRBV12-4
cdr3_aa: CASSLIGQGGPRTEAFF
cdr3_nt: TGTGCCAGCAGCCTTATCGGTCAGGGGGGCCCTCGCACTGAAGCTTTCTTT

d_call: -
clone_size: few
j_call: TRBJ2-5
v_call: TRBV20-1
cdr3_aa: CSARDYIGQEGYQETQYF
cdr3_nt: TGCAGTGCTAGAGATTATATCGGACAGGAGGGATACCAAGAGACCCAGTACTTC

d_call: TRBD1
clone_size: many
j_call: TRBJ2-3
v_call: TRBV20-1
cdr3_aa: CSARTGSTDTQYF
cdr3_nt: TGCAGTGCAAGGACAGGAAGCACAGATACGCAGTATTTT

d_call: -
clone_size: few
j_call: TRBJ1-2
v_call: TRBV7-2
cdr3_aa: CASSSWGGGYTF
cdr3_nt: TGTGCCAGCAGCTCGTGGGGGGGTGGCTACACCTTC

d_call: TRBD2
clone_size: -
j_call: TRBJ2-1
v_call: TRBV20-1
cdr3_aa: CSARDLTSGYNEQFF
cdr3_nt: TGCAGTGCTAGAGATCTGACTAGCGGTTACAATGAGCAGTTCTTC

d_call: TRBD1
clone_size: few
j_call: TRBJ1-5
v_call: TRBV7-9
cdr3_aa: CASSPNTGGQPQHF
cdr3_nt: TGTGCCAGCAGCCCAAACACAGGGGGTCAGCCCCAGCATTTT

d_call: -
clone_size: few
j_call: TRBJ2-4
v_call: TRBV20-1
cdr3_aa: CSASEPGLAKNIQYF
cdr3_nt: TGCAGTGCTTCCGAGCCGGGACTAGCCAAAAACATTCAGTACTTC

d_call: -
clone_size: -
j_call: TRBJ1-1
v_call: TRBV20-1
cdr3_aa: CSARDLQGSSTEAFF
cdr3_nt: TGCAGTGCTAGAGATCTCCAGGGGTCGAGTACTGAAGCTTTCTTT

d_call: TRBD1
clone_size: many
j_call: TRBJ2-7
v_call: TRBV27
cdr3_aa: CASSTRQGSYEQYF
cdr3_nt: TGTGCCAGCAGTACCCGACAGGGGTCCTACGAGCAGTACTTC

d_call: TRBD2
clone_size: few
j_call: TRBJ2-1
v_call: TRBV12-3/TRBV12-4
cdr3_aa: CASSSRHTGTSGWGINEQFF
cdr3_nt: TGTGCCAGCAGTTCACGGCACACCGGGACTAGCGGCTGGGGGATCAATGAGCAGTTCTTC

d_call: TRBD1
clone_size: many
j_call: TRBJ2-1
v_call: TRBV6-1
cdr3_aa: CASSEAATGGLNEQFF
cdr3_nt: TGTGCCAGCAGTGAAGCAGCGACAGGGGGCCTGAATGAGCAGTTCTTC

d_call: -
clone_size: many
j_call: TRBJ2-6
v_call: TRBV4-2
cdr3_aa: CASSQDNSGANVLTF
cdr3_nt: TGTGCCAGCAGCCAAGACAACTCTGGGGCCAACGTCCTGACTTTC

d_call: -
clone_size: -
j_call: TRBJ1-1
v_call: TRBV5-1
cdr3_aa: CASSLADLGTSFEAFF
cdr3_nt: TGCGCCAGCAGCTTGGCGGATTTGGGCACTTCTTTTGAAGCTTTCTTT

d_call: TRBD1
clone_size: few
j_call: TRBJ1-4
v_call: TRBV9
cdr3_aa: CASSEGPVGTGNEKLFF
cdr3_nt: TGTGCCAGCAGCGAGGGACCTGTGGGGACAGGGAATGAAAAACTGTTTTTT

d_call: -
clone_size: -
j_call: TRBJ1-1
v_call: TRBV6-1
cdr3_aa: CASSPGSRRSMNTEAFF
cdr3_nt: TGTGCCAGCAGTCCCGGTTCCCGCAGGTCGATGAACACTGAAGCTTTCTTT

d_call: TRBD1
clone_size: -
j_call: TRBJ2-7
v_call: TRBV7-9
cdr3_aa: CASRPGGSYEQYF
cdr3_nt: TGTGCCAGCAGACCAGGGGGCTCCTACGAGCAGTACTTC

d_call: TRBD1
clone_size: few
j_call: TRBJ2-1
v_call: TRBV7-3
cdr3_aa: CASSFLRVGTGAHNEQFF
cdr3_nt: TGTGCCAGCAGCTTCCTGAGGGTCGGGACAGGGGCTCACAATGAGCAGTTCTTC

d_call: -
clone_size: -
j_call: TRBJ2-7
v_call: TRBV5-1
cdr3_aa: CASSPVDPSYEQYF
cdr3_nt: TGCGCCAGCAGCCCAGTTGACCCGTCCTACGAGCAGTACTTC

d_call: TRBD2
clone_size: few
j_call: TRBJ2-7
v_call: TRBV2
cdr3_aa: CASRTIGTSGRGHEQYF
cdr3_nt: TGTGCCAGCAGGACCATCGGGACTAGCGGGAGGGGTCACGAGCAGTACTTC

d_call: TRBD1
clone_size: few
j_call: TRBJ1-2
v_call: TRBV5-1
cdr3_aa: CASSFDRVEDYTF
cdr3_nt: TGCGCCAGCAGCTTCGACAGGGTCGAGGACTACACCTTC

d_call: TRBD1
clone_size: -
j_call: TRBJ2-1
v_call: TRBV18
cdr3_aa: CASSRGDRATRTYNEQFF
cdr3_nt: TGTGCCAGCTCACGGGGTGACAGGGCGACAAGAACTTACAATGAGCAGTTCTTC

d_call: -
clone_size: -
j_call: TRBJ2-1
v_call: TRBV6-5
cdr3_aa: CASSYGQGIYNEQFF
cdr3_nt: TGTGCCAGCAGTTACGGGCAGGGGATTTACAATGAGCAGTTCTTC

d_call: TRBD1
clone_size: -
j_call: TRBJ2-7
v_call: TRBV9
cdr3_aa: CASSPDWDRYEQYF
cdr3_nt: TGTGCCAGCAGCCCAGATTGGGACAGGTACGAGCAGTACTTC

d_call: -
clone_size: -
j_call: TRBJ1-5
v_call: TRBV5-6
cdr3_aa: CASSLWDGGQPQHF
cdr3_nt: TGTGCCAGCAGCTTGTGGGACGGGGGTCAGCCCCAGCATTTT

d_call: TRBD2
clone_size: many
j_call: TRBJ2-5
v_call: TRBV12-3/TRBV12-4
cdr3_aa: CASRVLAVGQETQYF
cdr3_nt: TGTGCCAGCAGGGTTCTAGCGGTTGGCCAAGAGACCCAGTACTTC

d_call: -
clone_size: few
j_call: TRBJ2-7
v_call: TRBV15
cdr3_aa: CATSRDGAAEAGDEQYF
cdr3_nt: TGTGCCACCAGCAGAGATGGGGCCGCGGAGGCAGGGGACGAGCAGTACTTC

d_call: TRBD2
clone_size: few
j_call: TRBJ2-1
v_call: TRBV4-2
cdr3_aa: CASSQHSGGEQFF
cdr3_nt: TGTGCCAGCAGCCAGCATAGCGGGGGTGAGCAGTTCTTC

d_call: -
clone_size: few
j_call: TRBJ2-3
v_call: TRBV10-3
cdr3_aa: CAISESAPDTQYF
cdr3_nt: TGTGCCATCAGTGAGTCTGCCCCCGATACGCAGTATTTT

d_call: -
clone_size: -
j_call: TRBJ2-7
v_call: TRBV5-1
cdr3_aa: CVSSLAPGHSSGEQYF
cdr3_nt: TGCGTCAGCAGCTTGGCCCCCGGACACTCAAGTGGGGAGCAGTACTTC

d_call: -
clone_size: -
j_call: TRBJ2-1
v_call: TRBV20-1
cdr3_aa: CCAGTSAASSYNEQFF
cdr3_nt: TGCTGTGCTGGGACCAGCGCGGCAAGCTCCTACAATGAGCAGTTCTTC

d_call: -
clone_size: -
j_call: TRBJ2-7
v_call: TRBV3-1
cdr3_aa: CASSSGSGEQYF
cdr3_nt: TGTGCCAGCAGCTCAGGGTCTGGCGAGCAGTACTTC

d_call: -
clone_size: few
j_call: TRBJ2-7
v_call: TRBV2
cdr3_aa: CASSEGVEQYF
cdr3_nt: TGTGCCAGCAGTGAAGGGGTGGAGCAGTACTTC

d_call: -
clone_size: -
j_call: TRBJ1-5
v_call: TRBV27
cdr3_aa: CASREGTTQHF
cdr3_nt: TGTGCCAGTAGGGAGGGGACAACCCAGCATTTT

d_call: TRBD1
clone_size: -
j_call: TRBJ2-1
v_call: TRBV5-5
cdr3_aa: CASSFGQGVYEQFF
cdr3_nt: TGTGCCAGCAGCTTCGGACAGGGTGTGTATGAGCAGTTCTTC

d_call: -
clone_size: many
j_call: TRBJ1-1
v_call: TRBV29-1
cdr3_aa: CSAGGRYETEAFF
cdr3_nt: TGCAGCGCCGGGGGACGCTATGAGACTGAAGCTTTCTTT